These 4 T cell receptor beta chains were sequenced from one sample in a study of memory CD4+ T cells and cytomegalovirus serostatus. Single viable CD3+CD4+CD8-CD45RO+ cells were sorted as the memory CD4+ T cells. The table came from immunoSEQ multiplex PCR; TCRdb's copy has only in-frame clones and leaves some out. The sample consists of 45,000 to 65,000 clones, over 70% of them appearing once. Input material: memory CD4+ T cells from blood. Receptors originate from an adult in good health and CMV-seropositive.

V gene TRBV10-3 combines with J gene TRBJ2-5, with D unclear. This CDR3 region has 13 residues. The V gene's germline CDR1 is ENHRY and CDR2 SYGVKD. The V end was cut by 5 bases, the J end by 2 bases, with 9 bases between. CDR3 in DNA: TGTGCCATCAGTCCGGCGGAACAAGAGACCCAGTACTTC. The encoded protein is CAISPAEQETQYF.

Comments on this clone: An end of the junction differs from the germline gene, which may be a read error. In DNA, the CDR3 is TGTGCCAGCAGTTACCTGGACAGGACACACTTC. It specifies CASSYLDRTHF. The chain is built from TRBV6-1 and TRBJ1-2; 7 bases line up with TRBD1. Germline V CDR1 and CDR2: MNHNS, SASEGT. The CDR3 length is 11 residues.

This chain joins TRBV6-4 and TRBJ2-1; possibly TRBD1 or TRBD2 for D (5 bases each). This CDR3 has 13 amino acids. V lost 5 bases, J lost 10 bases, and 15 bases lay in between. CDR1 and CDR2 from the germline V gene are MRHNA and SNTAGT. The CDR3 nucleotides are TGTGCCAGCAGTCCGGGACCCAGGAGCGAGCAGTTCTTC. Translated: CASSPGPRSEQFF.

The chain combines TRBV30 with TRBJ2-4; the D gene is possibly TRBD1 (5 bases). The CDR3 totals 13 residues. Germline V CDR1 and CDR2: GTSNPN, SVGIG (reference sequence). The ends were cut back, 2 bases at V and 7 bases at J, with 12 bases in the middle. The CDR3 DNA reads as TGTGCCTGGAGTCCCTGGCAGGGCAACATTCAGTACTTC. Translating gives CAWSPWQGNIQYF.